The 20 T cell receptor beta chains presented below share a single source sample, sequenced in a study of T cell repertoires in cytomegalovirus infection. Each CDR3 protein is one row after TCRdb ran MiXCR on the reads. Of about 770,000 distinct CDR3 sequences listed, almost 30% are singletons. For these receptors, no antigen is known. Source: cultured CD8+ T cells from PBMCs, taken from culture after CMV antigen stimulation. Receptor source: a human donor in good health (CMV status not recorded). Some clones in this sample may be carry-over from other donors' samples.

This clonotype was recorded a few times. The genes are TRBV2 and TRBJ1-5; 7 nucleotides match TRBD1. The CDR3 is made up of 15 amino acids. The trim removed 6 bases at V and 4 bases at J, leaving 9 bases unmatched. The germline V gene encodes CDR1 SNHLY and CDR2 FYNNEI. The DNA for the CDR3 is TGTGCCAGCAGAACCCGGGACAGCGTTAATCAGCCCCAGCATTTT. Translation gives CASRTRDSVNQPQHF.

This clonotype showed up just a few times. This sequence joins TRBV27 and TRBJ2-1; TRBD1 might be the D (5 bases). The CDR3 length is 14 residues. The V end lost 6 bases, the J end lost 8 bases, and 17 bases lay between the germline ends. Germline V gene data show CDR1 as MNHEY and CDR2 as SMNVEV (reference sequence). CDR3 amino acids: CASSFSGKWYEQFF. As DNA, the CDR3 is TGTGCCAGCAGCTTCTCAGGGAAGTGGTATGAGCAGTTCTTC.

In its sample, this clonotype was seen once. This chain uses TRBV2 with TRBJ2-5, with 8 bases that match TRBD2. Germline V gives CDR1 SNHLY, CDR2 FYNNEI. V was pared by 1 base and J by 1 base, with 2 bases of the junction left unmatched. The CDR3 consists of 15 residues. DNA for the CDR3: TGTGCCAGCAGTGAAGGGGCGGGGGGCCAAGAGACCCAGTACTTC. Its protein product is CASSEGAGGQETQYF.

This clonotype was counted only a few times. The V call is TRBV7-6, the J call TRBJ2-2; D may be TRBD1 or TRBD2 (5 bases each). Trimming shortened V by 4 bases and J by 3 bases, and 21 bases separated the two germline ends. This CDR3 comprises 18 residues. Per germline, CDR1 SGHVS and CDR2 FNYEAQ. The CDR3 spells CASSSPGTFTPDTGELFF. The CDR3 DNA sequence: TGTGCCAGCAGCTCCCCCGGGACCTTTACGCCGGACACCGGGGAGCTGTTTTTT.

The V call is TRBV5-5, the J call TRBJ1-4; no reliable D call. The CDR3 runs 14 residues. The V end lost 0 bases, the J end lost 13 bases, and 16 bases lay between the germline ends. Germline CDR1 is SGHKS and CDR2 is YYEKEE (reference sequence). The CDR3 is CASSLAGPPDGLFF. The DNA for the CDR3 is TGTGCCAGCAGCTTGGCCGGACCCCCGGATGGACTGTTTTTT. Based on the CDR3 plus reference TRBV5-5 and TRBJ1-4, the full variable domain is DAGVTQSPTHLIKTRGQQVTLRCSPISGHKSVSWYQQVLGQGPQFIFQYYEKEERGRGNFPDRFSARQFPNYSSELNVNALLLGDSALYLCASSLAGPPDGLFFGSGTQLSVL.

The chain uses TRBV18 and TRBJ2-6; a possible D gene is TRBD1 (6 bases). Germline CDR1 reads KGHSH; CDR2 reads LQKENI. The V end lost 2 bases, the J end lost 4 bases, and 18 bases lay between the germline ends. This CDR3 spans 18 amino acids. The CDR3 protein is CASSPGEDSPLGANVLTF. The DNA for the CDR3 is TGTGCCAGCTCACCAGGTGAGGACAGCCCTCTAGGGGCCAACGTCCTGACTTTC.

This clonotype turned up a few times. J is TRBJ1-6 and V is TRBV6-6; D not certain. The germline CDR1 and CDR2 sequences are MNHNY and SVGAGI (reference sequence). Deletions cut 1 base from V and 0 bases from J, with 10 bases between. CDR3 length: 17 residues. CDR3: CASSYFRRFSYNSPLHF. CDR3 DNA: TGTGCCAGCAGTTACTTCCGAAGGTTCTCCTATAATTCACCCCTCCACTTT.

Many counts were recorded for this clonotype. The chain links TRBV6-1 to TRBJ1-1, with D perhaps TRBD1 (5 bases). Germline-derived CDR1 and CDR2 are MNHNS and SASEGT. The CDR3 contains 14 residues. Trimming pared 6 bases from V and 4 bases from J, leaving 15 bases between. The CDR3 DNA follows: TGTGCCAGCAGCCGGATTGGGGGACTCACTGAAGCTTTCTTT. As protein: CASSRIGGLTEAFF.

This clonotype was recorded a few times. The V call is TRBV4-1, the J call TRBJ1-1; 10 bases fit TRBD1. After removal of 0 bases from V and 6 bases from J, the junction contained 7 bases not matched to a gene. Germline loops: CDR1 MGHRA, CDR2 YSYEKL. The CDR3 runs to 16 residues. CDR3: CASSQEFWGQGPEAFF. The CDR3 DNA follows: TGCGCCAGCAGCCAAGAATTTTGGGGACAGGGGCCTGAAGCTTTCTTT.

This chain links TRBV4-1 with TRBJ2-5; no firm D call. The V gene lost 0 bases and the J gene lost 4 bases, with 9 bases spanning the gap. CDR1 is MGHRA and CDR2 is YSYEKL in the germline V gene. This CDR3 is built from 14 residues. This chain's CDR3 is CASSQDETPETQYF. The CDR3 region has the DNA TGCGCCAGCAGCCAAGACGAGACCCCAGAGACCCAGTACTTC.

This clonotype came up many times. This rearrangement joins TRBV7-9 to TRBJ1-1; D uncertain. The CDR3 totals 13 residues. Germline CDR1 is SEHNR and CDR2 is FQNEAQ (reference sequence). V was trimmed by 6 bases and J by 1 base, leaving 9 bases between them. CDR3 in DNA: TGTGCCAGCAGTTCCGCAGGGAACACTGAAGCTTTCTTT. As protein: CASSSAGNTEAFF.

The rearrangement joins TRBV27 to TRBJ1-1, with unresolved D. Germline V CDR1 and CDR2: MNHEY, SMNVEV (reference sequence). The CDR3 loop spans 14 amino acids. V gave up 2 bases and J gave up 3 bases, with 10 bases separating them. CDR3 residues: CASSLGRRDTEAFF. The DNA of the CDR3 is TGTGCCAGCAGTTTAGGTCGGAGGGACACTGAAGCTTTCTTT.

The chain uses TRBV4-1 and TRBJ2-5; 7 bases are shared with TRBD2. The CDR3 runs to 14 residues. Germline trimming cut 3 bases from V and 5 bases from J; bases unmatched to any gene: 6. Germline loops: CDR1 MGHRA, CDR2 YSYEKL. Here the CDR3 reads CASSQGAGWETQYF. The CDR3 bases are TGCGCCAGCAGCCAGGGAGCGGGGTGGGAGACCCAGTACTTC.

This clonotype appeared once. This chain links TRBV5-6 with TRBJ1-5; 7 bases align to TRBD1. The CDR3 totals 14 residues. Germline CDR1 and CDR2: SGHDT and YYEEEE. V lost 6 bases to trimming and J lost 9 bases; unmatched junction nucleotides: 12. The CDR3 is CASTTGGGSWPQHF. CDR3 DNA sequence: TGTGCCAGCACCACTGGAGGGGGCTCGTGGCCCCAGCATTTT.

The chain combines TRBV5-4 with TRBJ1-6; D is unresolved. V shed 4 bases and J shed 7 bases, with 9 bases lying between them. Germline-derived CDR1 and CDR2 are SGHNT and YYREEE (reference sequence). The CDR3 is 13 residues long. DNA for the CDR3: TGTGCCAGCAGCCCGGCGATAAATTCACCCCTCCACTTT. Translating gives CASSPAINSPLHF.

V usage is TRBV20-1 and J usage is TRBJ2-1; D is ambiguous. V lost 3 bases and J 4 bases, leaving 13 bases between the germline ends. Germline loops: CDR1 DFQATT, CDR2 SNEGSKA (reference sequence). The CDR3 has 14 amino acids. Written as DNA, the CDR3 is TGCAGTGCTAGGACCGACGAGATTTACAATGAGCAGTTCTTC. Translating it yields CSARTDEIYNEQFF.

As DNA, the CDR3 is TGCGCCAGCGACTTAGGGTTCTATGGCTACACCTTC. It is translated as CASDLGFYGYTF. This chain connects TRBV5-1 to TRBJ1-2; D is ambiguous. Trimming removed 7 bases from V and 4 bases from J, with 11 bases in between. CDR1 is SGHRS, CDR2 YFSETQ, per germline. CDR3 length: 12 residues.

This clonotype appeared a few times. This chain joins TRBV6-2 or TRBV6-3 and TRBJ2-1, with 15 nucleotides matching TRBD2. The CDR3 contains 15 residues. Trimming cost V 7 bases and J 10 bases; bases outside gene matches: 8. The germline CDR1 and CDR2 sequences are MNHEY and SVGEGT. CDR3 sequence reads: CASIQGLAGGPEQFF. The CDR3, as DNA: TGTGCCAGCATTCAGGGACTAGCGGGGGGCCCCGAGCAGTTCTTC.

This clonotype was observed many times. The V and J genes are TRBV7-2 and TRBJ2-5; D may match TRBD1 or TRBD2 (5 bases each). V was clipped by 2 bases and J by 1 base, with 8 bases between them. Germline CDR1 is SGHTA and CDR2 is FQGNSA. The CDR3 is made up of 14 amino acids. CDR3 amino acids: CASSLWGIQETQYF. In DNA form, the CDR3 reads TGTGCCAGCAGCTTATGGGGGATCCAAGAGACCCAGTACTTC. The complete variable domain, with remaining parts taken from reference TRBV7-2 and TRBJ2-5, reads GAGVSQSPSNKVTEKGKDVELRCDPISGHTALYWYRQSLGQGLEFLIYFQGNSAPDKSGLPSDRFSAERTGGSVSTLTIQRTQQEDSAVYLCASSLWGIQETQYFGPGTRLLVL.

This clonotype was detected a few times. The chain links TRBV7-6 to TRBJ1-4; tentative D call: TRBD1 (6 bases). Germline V lookup: CDR1 SGHVS, CDR2 FNYEAQ. The CDR3 totals 15 residues. Trimming took 6 bases from V and 5 from J, leaving 16 bases between them. In DNA form, the CDR3 reads TGTGCCAGCAGTTCCAGGGAAGGGGGGAATGAAAAACTGTTTTTT. It yields the protein CASSSREGGNEKLFF.